A selection of T cell receptor beta chains follows, all from one sample in a study of blood T cell repertoires in COVID-19. The assay was immunoSEQ multiplex PCR, and TCRdb's table has in-frame clones only and misses some. The repertoire holds around 200,000 clones, 85% seen once, with 18% in the top ten. What was sequenced was PBMCs or T cells enriched from blood (not recorded which). The receptors stem from a middle-aged man who had recovered from COVID-19. Each CDR3 is given with its conserved first and last residue. D genes are given only for firm matches. Size is omitted from some rows. Given values are once, few, many or a class for expanded clones.

j_call v_call d_call clone_size cdr3_aa cdr3_nt
TRBJ2-5 TRBV13 TRBD2 . CASSLRLAGEAETQYF TGTGCCAGCAGCTTACGACTAGCGGGAGAGGCGGAGACCCAGTACTTC
TRBJ1-2 TRBV7-2 TRBD1 . CASSPRQGISGYTF TGTGCCAGCAGCCCTAGACAGGGAATAAGTGGCTACACCTTC
TRBJ2-1 TRBV27 TRBD2 . CASRRLAGGVNEQFF TGTGCCAGCAGGAGACTAGCGGGTGGGGTCAATGAGCAGTTCTTC
TRBJ2-2 TRBV27 TRBD2 . CASRGLAGETGELFF TGTGCCAGCAGGGGACTAGCGGGAGAGACCGGGGAGCTGTTTTTT
TRBJ2-7 TRBV28 TRBD1 . CASIPGQGQFNVHEQYF TGTGCCAGCATTCCGGGACAGGGGCAATTTAATGTCCACGAGCAGTACTTC
TRBJ1-4 TRBV5-5 . once CASSLEQGGEKLFF TGTGCCAGCAGCTTGGAACAAGGGGGTGAAAAACTGTTTTTT
TRBJ2-7 TRBV7-9 TRBD2 . CASSLALRGRAHEQYF TGTGCCAGCAGCTTAGCGCTGCGCGGGAGGGCCCACGAGCAGTACTTC
TRBJ1-5 TRBV19 . . CASSIVDRHDQPQHF TGTGCCAGTAGTATAGTGGACAGACACGATCAGCCCCAGCATTTT
TRBJ2-1 TRBV7-2 TRBD1 once CASSLDRTGREQFF TGTGCCAGCAGCCTAGATCGGACAGGGCGTGAGCAGTTCTTC
TRBJ2-5 TRBV5-1 . . CASSLGQGQKETQYF TGCGCCAGCAGCTTGGGGCAGGGGCAAAAAGAGACCCAGTACTTC
TRBJ1-2 TRBV2 TRBD1 . CAGASGTGDNGYTF TGTGCCGGAGCTTCGGGGACAGGGGATAATGGCTACACCTTC
TRBJ2-3 TRBV4-2 . once CASSQDGGDTQYF TGTGCCAGCAGCCAGGACGGGGGAGATACGCAGTATTTT
TRBJ2-3 TRBV24-1 . . CATSTVPSVGLADTQYF TGTGCCACCAGTACCGTCCCTAGCGTTGGGTTGGCAGATACGCAGTATTTT
TRBJ1-1 TRBV28 TRBD1 . CASSPTGYRDTEAFF TGTGCCAGCAGTCCGACAGGGTATAGGGACACTGAAGCTTTCTTT
TRBJ1-4 TRBV5-4 . . CASSFTGGPNEKLFF TGTGCCAGCAGTTTTACCGGGGGTCCTAATGAAAAACTGTTTTTT
TRBJ2-2 TRBV5-1 TRBD2 . CASSLTTSVPNTGELFF TGCGCCAGCAGCTTGACTACTAGCGTCCCGAACACCGGGGAGCTGTTTTTT
TRBJ2-7 TRBV27 TRBD1 . CASSLTGGYEQYF TGTGCCAGCAGTCTTACAGGGGGCTACGAGCAGTACTTC
TRBJ2-1 TRBV20-1 TRBD2 once CSASRLAGGRPYNEQFF TGCAGTGCTAGTAGACTAGCGGGAGGGCGACCCTACAATGAGCAGTTCTTC
TRBJ1-2 TRBV7-9 TRBD1 . CASSLGQGPADGYTF TGTGCCAGCAGCTTAGGACAGGGGCCGGCGGATGGCTACACCTTC
TRBJ1-1 TRBV2 TRBD1 . CASSEGQPITEAFF TGTGCCAGCAGCGAGGGACAGCCGATCACTGAAGCTTTCTTT
TRBJ2-1 TRBV30 . . CAWKVPGVANEQFF TGTGCCTGGAAGGTCCCCGGGGTTGCCAATGAGCAGTTCTTC
TRBJ1-6 TRBV15 TRBD1 . CATSPGQTNSPLHF TGTGCCACCAGTCCGGGACAGACTAATTCACCCCTCCACTTT
TRBJ1-4 TRBV6-5 . . CASRPRARREKLFF TGTGCCAGCAGGCCGAGAGCCCGTCGTGAAAAACTGTTTTTT
TRBJ2-7 TRBV5-5 TRBD1 . CASSLGTGGSYEQYF TGTGCCAGCAGCTTAGGGACAGGGGGCTCCTACGAGCAGTACTTC
TRBJ2-1 TRBV6-5 TRBD2 . CASRLAYYNEQFF TGTGCCAGCAGACTAGCGTACTACAATGAGCAGTTCTTC
TRBJ1-1 TRBV30 . . CAWSQGSAFF TGTGCCTGGAGTCAGGGTTCAGCTTTCTTT
TRBJ2-7 TRBV4-3 . . CASSHLTGSSYEQYF TGCGCCAGCAGCCACCTGACGGGAAGCTCCTACGAGCAGTACTTC
TRBJ2-1 TRBV5-6 . . CASSWGRGTLYNEQFF TGTGCCAGCAGCTGGGGCCGCGGGACTCTTTACAATGAGCAGTTCTTC
TRBJ1-2 TRBV5-6 . . CASSYVHWGRGQSNYGYTF TGTGCCAGCAGCTACGTCCATTGGGGGAGGGGACAATCTAACTATGGCTACACCTTC
TRBJ1-5 TRBV9 TRBD1 . CASSPGQGGYQPQHF TGTGCCAGCAGCCCCGGACAGGGTGGATATCAGCCCCAGCATTTT
TRBJ2-1 TRBV3-1/TRBV3-2 TRBD2 few CASSQVEREGGEQFF TGTGCCAGCAGCCAAGTTGAGCGGGAGGGGGGAGAGCAGTTCTTC
TRBJ1-1 TRBV21-1 . . CASSKGAAPTEAFF TGTGCCAGCAGCAAAGGGGCAGCCCCCACTGAAGCTTTCTTT
TRBJ1-2 TRBV28 . . CASSSSWGGRGRYTF TGTGCCAGCAGTAGTTCCTGGGGTGGGAGGGGACGCTACACCTTC
TRBJ2-1 TRBV7-8 TRBD1 . CASSLRRDRAGEQFF TGTGCCAGCAGCTTAAGGAGGGACAGGGCGGGTGAGCAGTTCTTC
TRBJ2-2 TRBV9 TRBD1 . CASSVGGTGSTGELFF TGTGCCAGCAGCGTAGGTGGGACAGGGTCCACCGGGGAGCTGTTTTTT
TRBJ1-2 TRBV5-8 TRBD1 . CASSFGTGGVYGYTF TGTGCCAGCAGCTTCGGGACAGGGGGCGTCTATGGCTACACCTTC
TRBJ1-1 TRBV28 TRBD1 many CASSPWDRMNTEAFF TGTGCCAGCAGTCCCTGGGACAGGATGAACACTGAAGCTTTCTTT
TRBJ1-4 TRBV7-2 TRBD1 few CASSLPGGEKLFF TGTGCCAGCAGCTTACCAGGGGGTGAAAAACTGTTTTTT
TRBJ2-6 TRBV6-6 . . CASSRQVLSSGANVLTF TGTGCCAGCAGTCGACAGGTTCTAAGCTCTGGGGCCAACGTCCTGACTTTC
TRBJ1-6 TRBV2 . once CASSEKEYSPLHF TGTGCCAGCAGTGAAAAAGAGTACTCACCCCTCCACTTT
TRBJ2-5 TRBV14 TRBD1 . CASSQGDRAGETQYF TGTGCCAGCAGCCAAGGAGACAGGGCCGGGGAGACCCAGTACTTC
TRBJ2-7 TRBV20-1 . . CSANRGSEQYF TGCAGTGCAAATAGGGGGAGCGAGCAGTACTTC
TRBJ1-3 TRBV4-3 . . CASSQVASSGNTIYF TGCGCCAGCAGCCAAGTCGCGAGCTCTGGAAACACCATATATTTT
TRBJ2-1 TRBV7-9 . . CASSGQKSYNEQFF TGTGCCAGCAGCGGACAGAAGTCCTACAATGAGCAGTTCTTC
TRBJ2-1 TRBV4-1 TRBD1 . CASSQESQGAIEQFF TGCGCCAGCAGCCAAGAAAGCCAGGGGGCCATTGAGCAGTTCTTC
TRBJ1-1 TRBV3-1/TRBV3-2 . . CASSQAVGMNTEAFF TGTGCCAGCAGCCAAGCCGTGGGCATGAACACTGAAGCTTTCTTT
TRBJ1-1 TRBV25-1 TRBD1 . CASSHSGGRVTEAFF TGTGCCAGCAGTCACTCAGGGGGCAGGGTCACTGAAGCTTTCTTT